This T cell receptor (beta chain) came from a study of T cell responses to AZD1222 COVID-19 vaccine. Regarding this clone: The antigen remains undetermined.

Clones were read by immunoSEQ multiplex PCR, and TCRdb kept only the in-frame ones, dropping some. The data contain some 200,000 clones, 90% to 95% of them singletons. The CDR3 extends over 14 amino acids. Trimming pared 3 bases from V and 1 base from J, leaving 7 bases between. Germline CDR1 reads SEHNR; CDR2 reads FQNEAQ (reference sequence). Study outcomes and limitations: The reported proportion of spike-specific TCRs targeting unmutated variant regions was nearly half.

Sequences were derived from peripheral blood, sampled on day 0 of MenACWY control vaccination. This TCR was recovered from an adult in good health. The chain is built from TRBV7-9 and TRBJ1-5, with unresolved D. CDR3 residues: CASSFDGSNQPQHF. Here the CDR3 DNA reads TGTGCCAGCAGCTTCGACGGAAGCAATCAGCCCCAGCATTTT.